The clone carrying this TCR beta chain has just a few counts. TCRdb independently ran MiXCR on the RT-PCR reads; one entry per CDR3 protein. The sample contains almost 700,000 distinct CDR3 sequences, 14% of which appear only once. CDR1 is DFQATT and CDR2 is SNEGSKA in the germline V gene (reference sequence). V trimming: 6 bases; J trimming: 4 bases; junction bases outside the gene matches: 12. The CDR3 runs 14 residues. The sequenced material came from memory CD4+ T cells from blood. This sequence was found in a female donor in good health, serving as a healthy control. V is TRBV20-1 and J is TRBJ2-7; TRBD2 matches at 7 bases. The CDR3 is CSASSGTTIYEQYF. DNA of the CDR3: TGCAGTGCCTCAAGCGGGACCACCATTTACGAGCAGTACTTC.